This passage covers 7 T cell receptor beta chains from one sample sequenced in a study of CD4 T cells in relation to SARS-CoV-2 and coronaviruses. Sequencing was performed with immunoSEQ multiplex PCR; in TCRdb, only in-frame clones are kept and a portion is missing. The repertoire holds 17,000 or so clones, with approximately 77% as singletons. Unexposed donor CD4+ T cells date from about 2011-2018, before the COVID-19 pandemic. CD4+ T cells were isolated from the cells after around 9 days of culture. For these TCRs, the target antigens are not known. The sample was CD4+ T cells from PBMCs, cultured in vitro. The receptor set was obtained from a human donor in good health.

The chain combines TRBV6-5 with TRBJ2-7, with D possibly being TRBD2 (5 bases). Germline V gene sequence: CDR1 MNHEY, CDR2 SVGAGI. The CDR3 has 13 residues. Between the trimmed V and J ends, which lost 5 bases and 4 bases, there was a span of 12 bases. CDR3 DNA sequence: TGTGCCAGCAGTCAGGACTCGACATACGAGCAGTACTTC. Translating it yields CASSQDSTYEQYF.

A single count supports this clone. V gene TRBV3-1 (or the pseudogene TRBV3-2) combines with J gene TRBJ2-1; the D is unclear. Germline CDR1 and CDR2: LGHDT and YNNKEL (reference sequence). Trimming left V 0 bases short and J 8 bases short, with 14 bases between. The CDR3 length is 15 residues. CDR3 bases: TGTGCCAGCAGCCAAGAGTCGGTGGGAATGCATGAGCAGTTCTTC. Its protein product is CASSQESVGMHEQFF.

This clone is medium-sized (0.01 to 0.1%). The V call is TRBV7-9, the J call TRBJ1-2, with a tentative D call TRBD1 (5 bases). Deletions cut 1 base from V and 8 bases from J, with 14 bases between. The germline V gene encodes CDR1 SEHNR and CDR2 FQNEAQ (reference sequence). This CDR3 contains 14 residues. CDR3 nucleotide sequence: TGTGCCAGCAGCTTAGACTTACAGGCTACAGGCTACACCTTC. Residues: CASSLDLQATGYTF.

The CDR3 bases are TGCGCCAGCAGCTTCGGACCGAGGAACACTGAAGCTTTCTTT. It translates to CASSFGPRNTEAFF. The chain has TRBV5-1 and TRBJ1-1; D unresolved. Trimming cost V 2 bases and J 1 base, with 9 bases left between them. The CDR3 length is 14 residues. From germline, CDR1 is SGHRS and CDR2 YFSETQ.

The CDR3 sequence is CASSLKRQINEKLFF. The CDR3 region has the DNA TGTGCCAGCAGTTTAAAAAGGCAGATCAATGAAAAACTGTTTTTT. The V gene is TRBV28, the J gene TRBJ1-4; D uncertain. This CDR3 is 15 amino acids long. Looked up from germline, CDR1 is MDHEN and CDR2 is SYDVKM. Trimming removed 2 bases from V and 5 bases from J, with 12 bases in between. The whole variable domain, remainder taken from reference TRBV28 and TRBJ1-4, is DVKVTQSSRYLVKRTGEKVFLECVQDMDHENMFWYRQDPGLGLRLIYFSYDVKMKEKGDIPEGYSVSREKKERFSLILESASTNQTSMYLCASSLKRQINEKLFFGSGTQLSVL.

In this sample, this clone turned up a few times. Other DNA sequences in this sample translate to the same CDR3. The rearrangement links TRBV10-3 to TRBJ1-2, with 7 bases that match TRBD1. CDR3 length equals 14 residues. J lost 1 base, V lost 4 bases, and 3 bases had no gene match. Germline V gene sequence: CDR1 ENHRY, CDR2 SYGVKD. The CDR3 DNA reads as TGTGCCATCAGTGGGACAGGCGATAACTATGGCTACACCTTC. This sequence encodes CAISGTGDNYGYTF.

There are a few counts of this clone. The chain joins TRBV27 to TRBJ2-3, with 11 positions matching TRBD1. There are 14 residues in the CDR3. Trimming at V came to 4 bases and at J to 4 bases, leaving 1 base not matched to a gene. The germline V gene encodes CDR1 MNHEY and CDR2 SMNVEV (reference sequence). The CDR3 coding sequence is TGTGCCAGCAGTTGGACAGGGGGCGCAGATACGCAGTATTTT. It encodes CASSWTGGADTQYF.